These 20 T cell receptor beta chains came from one sample sequenced in a study of cytomegalovirus exposure and HLA in healthy donors listed by TCRdb under 2017. Receptor libraries were prepared by the immunoSEQ multiplex PCR assay. A mixture of 60 forward primers for TCR Vbeta segments and 13 reverse primers for TCR Jbeta segments was used in the multiplex PCR. TCRdb retrieved this table from immuneACCESS and kept in-frame rearrangements only. Not all clones are present; in checked studies, unresolved V genes account for under half, and no reason is known for the remainder. The sample has under 200,000 clones on record, more than 65% of them singletons. Of the sample, less than 3.5% is held by the ten largest clones. The sample was PBMCs. The receptor source for this set is a woman aged 40 to 50 in good health and CMV-seropositive.

This rearrangement joins TRBV7-8 to TRBJ1-5; 7 bases agree with TRBD1. The CDR3 loop spans 15 amino acids. Losses at the gene ends were 0 bases for V and 5 bases for J; bases not matched to a gene: 4. The V gene's germline CDR1 is SGHVS and CDR2 FQNEAQ. The CDR3 reads CASSLAGQAYQPQHF. DNA of the CDR3: TGTGCCAGCAGCTTAGCCGGACAGGCCTATCAGCCCCAGCATTTT.

The chain has TRBV6-5 and TRBJ2-6; no reliable D call. The CDR3 extends over 13 amino acids. The V gene's germline CDR1 is MNHEY and CDR2 SVGAGI. Deletions cut 6 bases from V and 4 bases from J, with 7 bases between. The CDR3 here is CASRRIGANVLTF. In nucleotides, the CDR3 is TGTGCCAGCAGGAGAATCGGGGCCAACGTCCTGACTTTC.

This clone came up once. This chain links TRBV6-6 with TRBJ2-1, with D possibly being TRBD2 (5 bases). Trimming took 2 bases from V and 10 from J, leaving 9 bases between them. Germline CDR1 is MNHNY and CDR2 is SVGAGI (reference sequence). The CDR3 consists of 12 residues. CDR3 DNA: TGTGCCAGCAGTTACCCCTCGGGGGAGCAGTTCTTC. It is translated as CASSYPSGEQFF.

This clone was recorded only once. A junction boundary mismatches the germline segment, possibly from a read error. The gene calls are TRBV7-9 and TRBJ1-5; D is ambiguous. In germline, CDR1 is SEHNR, CDR2 FQNEAQ (reference sequence). The CDR3 is 13 amino acids. CDR3 sequence (DNA): TGTGCCAGCAGCTTAGCGGAGGTGAAGGTCCAAAATTTT. Translated, it gives CASSLAEVKVQNF.

The rearrangement links TRBV28 to TRBJ1-2, with 11 nucleotides matching TRBD1. Looked up from germline, CDR1 is MDHEN and CDR2 is SYDVKM. The length of the CDR3 is 13 residues. Trimming at V came to 6 bases and at J to 6 bases, leaving 3 bases not matched to a gene. CDR3 sequence reads: CASRGTGGDGYTF. The CDR3 region has the DNA TGTGCCAGCAGGGGGACAGGGGGTGATGGCTACACCTTC.

J is TRBJ2-3 and V is TRBV5-1; a possible D gene is TRBD1 (8 bases). V was clipped by 0 bases and J by 6 bases, with 11 bases between them. CDR1 and CDR2 from the germline V gene are SGHRS and YFSETQ. The length of the CDR3 is 14 residues. In DNA, the CDR3 is TGCGCCAGCAGCTTGGACAGGGGGGGGGATACGCAGTATTTT. Translation gives CASSLDRGGDTQYF.

The chain uses TRBV5-4 and TRBJ1-6, with TRBD1 matching 10 bases. This CDR3 spans 15 amino acids. Germline trimming cut 0 bases from V and 11 bases from J; bases unmatched to any gene: 5. Germline V gene sequence: CDR1 SGHNT, CDR2 YYREEE (reference sequence). In DNA form, the CDR3 reads TGTGCCAGCAGCTTGGGGGGACAGGGGCCCACACCCCTCCACTTT. Protein sequence: CASSLGGQGPTPLHF.

In this sample, this clone turned up once. The chain joins TRBV9 to TRBJ2-7; the D gene is possibly TRBD2 (7 bases). This CDR3 is built from 13 residues. Germline lookup yields CDR1 SGDLS and CDR2 YYNGEE. The V gene lost 3 bases and the J gene lost 4 bases, with 11 bases spanning the gap. The CDR3 bases are TGTGCCAGCAGCGAACAGGGAGGGTACGAGCAGTACTTC. Its translation: CASSEQGGYEQYF.

This chain links TRBV7-6 with TRBJ2-2; TRBD2 agrees at 8 bases. The V gene's germline CDR1 is SGHVS and CDR2 FNYEAQ. This CDR3 region has 18 residues. Germline trimming cut 6 bases from V and 1 base from J; bases unmatched to any gene: 13. The CDR3 protein is CASSLLAAAPMNTGELFF. The CDR3 DNA reads as TGTGCCAGCAGTTTACTAGCGGCCGCACCAATGAACACCGGGGAGCTGTTTTTT.

This rearrangement joins TRBV7-2 to TRBJ2-3, with no clear D. Deletions cut 5 bases from V and 5 bases from J, with 8 bases between. In germline, CDR1 is SGHTA, CDR2 FQGNSA. The CDR3 totals 12 residues. Here the CDR3 DNA reads TGTGCCAGCAGCCCACCCGGAGATACGCAGTATTTT. Translated, it gives CASSPPGDTQYF.

The rearrangement joins TRBV5-8 to TRBJ1-2; D is ambiguous. The germline V gene has CDR1 SGHTS and CDR2 YDEGEE. The CDR3 runs to 14 residues. V lost 0 bases, J lost 4 bases, and 10 bases lay in between. The CDR3 bases are TGTGCCAGCAGCTTGGGGACTGTGGGCTATGGCTACACCTTC. The encoded protein is CASSLGTVGYGYTF.

The chain is built from TRBV9 and TRBJ1-1; 9 bases align to TRBD1. Germline V gene lookup returns CDR1 SGDLS and CDR2 YYNGEE. The CDR3 is made up of 14 amino acids. With 3 bases clipped from V and 5 bases from J, the junction kept 5 bases outside the gene matches. The CDR3 loop is CASSAGTGLTEAFF. The CDR3 coding sequence is TGTGCCAGCAGCGCAGGGACAGGGTTAACTGAAGCTTTCTTT.

This clone was recorded a few times. A junction end diverges from the germline sequence, so it may reflect a read error. The chain joins TRBV2 to TRBJ1-2; TRBD1 agrees at 7 bases. CDR3 length equals 14 residues. Germline V CDR1 and CDR2: SNHLY, FYNNEI. CDR3 in amino acids: CASIAQGGNYGYPF. In DNA form, the CDR3 reads TGTGCCAGCATCGCTCAGGGGGGCAACTATGGCTACCCCTTC. The whole variable domain, filled in from reference TRBV2 and TRBJ1-2, reads EPEVTQTPSHQVTQMGQEVILRCVPISNHLYFYWYRQILGQKVEFLVSFYNNEISEKSEIFDDQFSVERPDGSNFTLKIRSTKLEDSAMYFCASIAQGGNYGYPFGSGTRLTVV.

The J gene is TRBJ2-3, the V gene TRBV4-3; weak D call: TRBD2 (6 bases). Trimming left V 0 bases short and J 2 bases short, with 18 bases between. This CDR3 is built from 18 residues. Germline CDR1 reads LGHNA; CDR2 reads YSLEER. The CDR3: CASSQDFGRGEITDTQYF. The DNA for the CDR3 is TGCGCCAGCAGCCAAGATTTTGGGCGGGGAGAAATCACAGATACGCAGTATTTT.

The rearrangement links TRBV7-2 to TRBJ1-2; D perhaps matches TRBD1 (6 bases). V was cut by 1 base and J by 6 bases, with 18 bases left in between. The germline V gene encodes CDR1 SGHTA and CDR2 FQGNSA. The CDR3 sequence is 16 residues long. The chain's CDR3 is CASSLGADSRGNGYTF. The CDR3 DNA reads TGTGCCAGCAGCTTAGGGGCGGACAGCCGGGGTAATGGCTACACCTTC.

This clone appeared a single time. The CDR3 DNA is TGTGCCAGCAGCTTAGAGCCTAGCGGGAGCACAGATACGCAGTATTTT. Amino acids: CASSLEPSGSTDTQYF. V and J are TRBV7-9 and TRBJ2-3; 8 nucleotides line up with TRBD2. The CDR3 runs 16 residues. Germline loops: CDR1 SEHNR, CDR2 FQNEAQ (reference sequence). The V and J ends lost 1 base and 0 bases, in that order; junction bases with no gene match: 3.

This rearrangement joins TRBV28 to TRBJ1-2; no clear D gene. Trimming shortened V by 4 bases and J by 5 bases, and 14 bases separated the two germline ends. Looked up from germline, CDR1 is MDHEN and CDR2 is SYDVKM. The CDR3 has 14 amino acids. The CDR3 spells CASSSPSGWYGYTF. The DNA of the CDR3 is TGTGCCAGCAGTTCCCCATCGGGTTGGTATGGCTACACCTTC.

The CDR3 coding sequence is TGTGCCACCAGCGCGGGACTGATGACTAGCGGGTACTACAATGAGCAGTTCTTC. The encoded protein is CATSAGLMTSGYYNEQFF. The chain has TRBV15 and TRBJ2-1; 10 bases are shared with TRBD2. The CDR3 spans 18 residues. Germline V gives CDR1 LNHNV, CDR2 YYDKDF (reference sequence). After removal of 5 bases from V and 3 bases from J, the junction contained 13 bases not matched to a gene.

This chain links TRBV28 with TRBJ2-1; 10 nucleotides agree with TRBD2. The CDR3 has 16 residues. J was trimmed by 2 bases and V by 6 bases; bases with no gene match: 7. Germline CDR1 is MDHEN and CDR2 is SYDVKM. The DNA of the CDR3 is TGTGCCAGCAGACGTTGGACTAGCGGCCCCTACAATGAGCAGTTCTTC. Translating gives CASRRWTSGPYNEQFF.

V usage is TRBV5-1 and J usage is TRBJ2-7, with 9 bases matching TRBD1. After removal of 0 bases from V and 3 bases from J, the junction contained 4 bases not matched to a gene. From germline, CDR1 is SGHRS and CDR2 YFSETQ. The CDR3 sequence is 15 residues long. The CDR3 DNA follows: TGCGCCAGCAGCTTGGACAGGGGGCCCTACTACGAGCAGTACTTC. This sequence encodes CASSLDRGPYYEQYF.